This TCR beta chain was obtained from a study of shared T cell receptors in the human thymus. Data came from immunoSEQ multiplex PCR; TCRdb stores just in-frame clones and leaves some out. Here the sample spans 500,000 to 550,000 clones, about four fifths being singletons. These records were also assigned to another study, of human thymus T cells. That source adds: Donors were healthy Finnish babies undergoing corrective operations for congenital heart defects.

The sequenced sample was thymocytes. This TCR was recovered from a boy in the first two years of life with a congenital heart defect.

The CDR3 loop is CASTSSGSPFYEQYF. The CDR3 region has the DNA TGCGCCAGCACCTCTAGCGGGAGTCCCTTTTACGAGCAGTACTTC. The gene calls are TRBV5-1 and TRBJ2-7; 10 positions agree with TRBD2. The V and J ends lost 6 bases and 4 bases, in that order; junction bases with no gene match: 10. This CDR3 has 15 amino acids. Germline V gene data show CDR1 as SGHRS and CDR2 as YFSETQ.